The entry below describes one TCR beta chain. This entry is derived from a study of T cell changes during pregnancy in multiple sclerosis. Some clones are missing from TCRdb's copy, which holds only in-frame ones; the method was immunoSEQ multiplex PCR. The table has about 98,000 clones, 92% seen once; the top ten hold 2% to 3%. The clonotype originates from a female donor in good health, enrolled as a control in a pregnancy study. The specimen comprised peripheral blood, sampled after pregnancy.

The DNA of the CDR3 is TGTGCCAGCAGCTTGGTCCTCTCAGAGACCCAGTACTTC. As protein: CASSLVLSETQYF. This chain links TRBV5-4 with TRBJ2-5; D ambiguous. The CDR3 spans 13 residues. Germline-derived CDR1 and CDR2 are SGHNT and YYREEE (reference sequence). With 0 bases removed from V and 4 bases from J, the gap between germline ends came to 7 bases.